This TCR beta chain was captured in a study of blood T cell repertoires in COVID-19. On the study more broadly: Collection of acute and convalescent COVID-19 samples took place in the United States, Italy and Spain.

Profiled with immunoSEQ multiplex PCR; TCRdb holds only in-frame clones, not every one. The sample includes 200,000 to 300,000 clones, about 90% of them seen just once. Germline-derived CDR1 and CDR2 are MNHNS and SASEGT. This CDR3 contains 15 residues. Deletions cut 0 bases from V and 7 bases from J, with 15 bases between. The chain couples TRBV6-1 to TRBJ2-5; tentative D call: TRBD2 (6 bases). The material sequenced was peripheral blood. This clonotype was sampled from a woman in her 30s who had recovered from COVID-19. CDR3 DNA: TGTGCCAGCAGTGAAGCCCGAGCGGGCGCAGGGACCCAGTACTTC. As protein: CASSEARAGAGTQYF.